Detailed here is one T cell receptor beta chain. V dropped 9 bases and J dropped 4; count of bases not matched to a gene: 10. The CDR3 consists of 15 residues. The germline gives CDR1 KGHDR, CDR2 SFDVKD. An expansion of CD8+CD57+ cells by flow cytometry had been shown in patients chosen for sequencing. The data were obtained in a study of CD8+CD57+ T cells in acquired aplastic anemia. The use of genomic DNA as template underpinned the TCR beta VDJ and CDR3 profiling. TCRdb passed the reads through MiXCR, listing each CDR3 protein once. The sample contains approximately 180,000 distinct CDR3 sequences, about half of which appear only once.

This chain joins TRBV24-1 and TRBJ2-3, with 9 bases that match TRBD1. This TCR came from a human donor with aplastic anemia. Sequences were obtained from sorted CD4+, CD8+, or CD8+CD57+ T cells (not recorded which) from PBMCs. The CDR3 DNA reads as TGTGCCACCGCCGGGACAGGGAATATGGCAGATACGCAGTATTTT. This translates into CATAGTGNMADTQYF.